The 26 T cell receptor beta chains in this list originate from one sample, sequenced in a study of CD8 T cells in ankylosing spondylitis. Notes on the study in general: Characteristic, it appeared, of ankylosing spondylitis blood was a TCR beta motif of eight highly homologous variants.

The antigens for these receptors are not known. MiXCR, applied by TCRdb to the 5' RACE reads, yields one record per CDR3 protein. The data hold around 540,000 distinct CDR3 sequences, with roughly 13% observed a single time. The sequenced sample consisted of blood, either unsorted or a sorted T cell fraction (not recorded which). All receptors derive from a male donor with ankylosing spondylitis.

In DNA form, the CDR3 reads TGCGCCAGCAGCTCGAGGTCGGGATTTAGCACAGATACGCAGTATTTT. It codes for CASSSRSGFSTDTQYF. The rearrangement joins TRBV5-1 to TRBJ2-3; TRBD2 might be the D (5 bases). Trimming pared 3 bases from V and 0 bases from J, leaving 14 bases between. This CDR3 comprises 16 residues. Per germline, CDR1 SGHRS and CDR2 YFSETQ.

This clonotype appeared a few times. The CDR3 reads CASSLLLGNTIYF. The CDR3 DNA sequence: TGTGCCAGCAGCTTATTACTTGGAAACACCATATATTTT. V and J are TRBV11-2 and TRBJ1-3; D remains ambiguous. Trimming removed 2 bases at V and 3 bases at J, with 5 bases between. This CDR3 is built from 13 residues. Germline V gene lookup returns CDR1 SGHAT and CDR2 FQNNGV.

This clonotype showed up just a few times. This chain connects TRBV12-3 or TRBV12-4 to TRBJ2-1; the D is unclear. The CDR3 is 16 residues long. V was shortened by 10 bases and J by 0 bases, with 19 bases between the two germline ends. This CDR3 reads CATVPRRSSSYNEQFF. The CDR3 nucleotides are TGTGCCACCGTACCCCGACGTTCAAGCTCCTACAATGAGCAGTTCTTC.

The chain employs TRBV7-9 and TRBJ1-3; 9 bases fit TRBD1. Trimming cost V 5 bases and J 1 base; bases outside gene matches: 3. Germline assignment: CDR1 SEHNR and CDR2 FQNEAQ (reference sequence). The CDR3 spans 15 residues. The DNA of the CDR3 is TGTGCCAGCAGCAAACAGGGGGCTTCTGGAAACACCATATATTTT. Translating gives CASSKQGASGNTIYF. Filled out from reference TRBV7-9 and TRBJ1-3, the complete variable domain reads DTGVSQNPRHKITKRGQNVTFRCDPISEHNRLYWYRQTLGQGPEFLTYFQNEAQLEKSRLLSDRFSAERPKGSFSTLEIQRTEQGDSAMYLCASSKQGASGNTIYFGEGSWLTVV.

This clonotype was seen only a few times. The V call is TRBV12-3 or TRBV12-4, the J call TRBJ2-1; TRBD2 aligns across 13 bases. The junction had 5 bases not matched to a gene; V was cut back by 5 bases and J by 10 bases. This CDR3 contains 14 residues. DNA for the CDR3: TGTGCCAGCAGTATTGGACTAGCGGGAGACGAGCAGTTCTTC. Translation gives CASSIGLAGDEQFF.

The chain carries TRBV5-1 and TRBJ2-1; 8 bases align to TRBD1. This CDR3 contains 17 residues. The V gene end was trimmed by 1 base and the J gene end by 11 bases; junction bases not matched to a gene: 17. Germline values: CDR1 SGHRS, CDR2 YFSETQ. CDR3 sequence: CASSLSPGQVGGNKQFF. In DNA, the CDR3 is TGCGCCAGCAGCTTGTCCCCGGGACAGGTAGGGGGAAATAAGCAGTTCTTC.

This clonotype was counted between two and nine times. The chain has TRBV29-1 and TRBJ2-1, with D perhaps TRBD2 (6 bases). Germline CDR1 reads SQVTM; CDR2 reads ANQGSEA. This CDR3 has 13 amino acids. V lost 8 bases, J lost 1 base, and 12 bases lay in between. The CDR3 region has the DNA TGCAGCTTGCTGCGGGGTTCCTACAATGAGCAGTTCTTC. Translated, it gives CSLLRGSYNEQFF.

The rearrangement links TRBV3-1 to TRBJ2-5; TRBD2 aligns across 10 bases. In germline, CDR1 is LGHDT, CDR2 YNNKEL (reference sequence). The V gene end was trimmed by 2 bases and the J gene end by 3 bases; junction bases not matched to a gene: 3. This CDR3 spans 15 amino acids. CDR3 sequence (DNA): TGTGCCAGCAGCCAAACTAGCGGGACCGAAGAGACCCAGTACTTC. It codes for CASSQTSGTEETQYF.

This chain links TRBV27 with TRBJ2-2, with D perhaps matching TRBD1 (6 bases). The length of the CDR3 is 15 residues. The germline V gene encodes CDR1 MNHEY and CDR2 SMNVEV (reference sequence). The V end was cut by 5 bases, the J end by 5 bases, with 15 bases between. CDR3 bases: TGTGCCAGCAGTCCCCGGGACACCCTAACCGGGGAGCTGTTTTTT. Translated, it gives CASSPRDTLTGELFF.

The chain combines TRBV18 with TRBJ2-1; 8 nucleotides align to TRBD1. Trimming took 6 bases from V and 2 from J; bases not matched to a gene: 6. The CDR3 spans 15 residues. Germline CDR1 reads KGHSH; CDR2 reads LQKENI. CDR3 DNA: TGTGCCAGCTCGCCGGGACAGGTAACCTACAATGAGCAGTTCTTC. Translating it yields CASSPGQVTYNEQFF.

V usage is TRBV4-1 and J usage is TRBJ2-1; the match to TRBD1 covers 11 bases. The CDR3 loop spans 17 amino acids. The V gene's germline CDR1 is MGHRA and CDR2 YSYEKL. The junction had 8 bases not matched to a gene; V was cut back by 3 bases and J by 4 bases. The CDR3 DNA sequence: TGCGCCAGCAGCCAGCGGATCGGACAGGGGGCTTACAATGAGCAGTTCTTC. This gives the protein CASSQRIGQGAYNEQFF.

The rearrangement links TRBV7-9 to TRBJ2-5; 11 bases are shared with TRBD2. The CDR3 spans 16 residues. J was trimmed by 7 bases and V by 6 bases; bases with no gene match: 13. CDR1 and CDR2 (germline): SEHNR, FQNEAQ (reference sequence). The CDR3 nucleotides are TGTGCCAGCAGTCTTCAGGGACTAGCGGAGCGGGGGACCCAGTACTTC. Translating gives CASSLQGLAERGTQYF.

This sequence joins TRBV20-1 and TRBJ2-1; TRBD2 matches at 7 bases. This CDR3 contains 16 residues. In germline, CDR1 is DFQATT, CDR2 SNEGSKA (reference sequence). Trimming at V came to 3 bases and at J to 6 bases, leaving 14 bases not matched to a gene. The CDR3 DNA sequence: TGCAGTGCTAGTATTAGGGCGGGAGATTTCCGCAATGAGCAGTTCTTC. Protein sequence: CSASIRAGDFRNEQFF.

The chain uses TRBV24-1 and TRBJ2-5; no clear D. The CDR3 contains 14 residues. Germline lookup yields CDR1 KGHDR and CDR2 SFDVKD. V was pared by 0 bases and J by 4 bases, with 8 bases between. The CDR3 is CATSDLADTETQYF. CDR3 in DNA: TGTGCCACCAGTGATTTGGCAGACACAGAGACCCAGTACTTC.

This clonotype appeared a few times. The CDR3 DNA follows: TGTGCCAGCAGCTCCGGGACTAGCGGGAGGGCCGCTGAGCAGTTCTTC. Protein: CASSSGTSGRAAEQFF. The rearrangement joins TRBV11-3 to TRBJ2-1, with TRBD2 identical over 16 bases. The CDR3 runs 16 residues. With 4 bases clipped from V and 9 bases from J, the junction kept 6 bases outside the gene matches. The germline V gene has CDR1 SGHNT and CDR2 YENEEA.

The chain joins TRBV20-1 to TRBJ2-1; unclear D gene. Germline values: CDR1 DFQATT, CDR2 SNEGSKA (reference sequence). The V end was cut by 5 bases, the J end by 10 bases, with 21 bases between. This CDR3 comprises 14 residues. This chain's CDR3 is CSAAGVKRVGEQFF. The CDR3 bases are TGCAGTGCTGCCGGAGTGAAACGGGTGGGGGAGCAGTTCTTC.

In DNA, the CDR3 is TGCAGTGCTAGAGATAGGAGACAGGGTCTCGAGCAGTACGTC. Protein product: CSARDRRQGLEQYV. J is TRBJ2-7 and V is TRBV20-1; 7 bases map to TRBD1. V dropped 0 bases and J dropped 6; count of bases not matched to a gene: 8. This CDR3 contains 14 residues. Germline V gene sequence: CDR1 DFQATT, CDR2 SNEGSKA (reference sequence).

Points on this clonotype: The conserved final phenylalanine or tryptophan is absent from the CDR3, which likely points to a read error. Because the CDR3's place on the DNA is in doubt, the DNA is left out and the CDR3 is given as listed by TCRdb. V is TRBV3-1 and J is TRBJ1-2; TRBD1 reflects the table's D call only, with no check against the DNA. Germline values: CDR1 LGHDT, CDR2 YNNKEL (reference sequence). The CDR3 is made up of 11 amino acids, end residues included. CDR3 region: CASSQGGPAIV.

The V and J genes are TRBV5-5 and TRBJ2-1; 10 bases are shared with TRBD2. V was clipped by 2 bases and J by 10 bases; unmatched bases: 12. This CDR3 comprises 16 residues. Germline-derived CDR1 and CDR2 are SGHKS and YYEKEE (reference sequence). The CDR3 region has the DNA TGTGCCAGCAGCTTCTCCCAGCGGGGGGGTTTGTTAGAGCAGTTCTTC. Translated: CASSFSQRGGLLEQFF. Full variable domain (remainder filled in from reference TRBV5-5 and TRBJ2-1): DAGVTQSPTHLIKTRGQQVTLRCSPISGHKSVSWYQQVLGQGPQFIFQYYEKEERGRGNFPDRFSARQFPNYSSELNVNALLLGDSALYLCASSFSQRGGLLEQFFGPGTRLTVL.

This clonotype was seen repeatedly, ten times or more. The chain links TRBV3-1 to TRBJ2-1; a weak D match, TRBD2 (5 bases). V dropped 4 bases and J dropped 10 bases, with 11 bases sitting between them. This CDR3 spans 12 amino acids. Germline V gene sequence: CDR1 LGHDT, CDR2 YNNKEL (reference sequence). CDR3 amino acids: CASSPFEGEQFF. The CDR3 DNA follows: TGTGCCAGCAGCCCCTTTGAGGGCGAGCAGTTCTTC.

In this sample, this clonotype turned up many times. The rearrangement links TRBV29-1 to TRBJ2-1; 7 bases map to TRBD2. CDR1 SQVTM and CDR2 ANQGSEA come from the germline V gene. Trimming removed 2 bases from V and 4 bases from J; junction bases left unmatched: 14. The CDR3 sequence is 17 residues long. The CDR3 loop reads CSVERGKSSGPYNEQFF. The CDR3 DNA sequence: TGCAGCGTTGAAAGGGGCAAGTCTAGCGGCCCTTACAATGAGCAGTTCTTC.

This clonotype appeared many times. This rearrangement joins TRBV12-3 or TRBV12-4 to TRBJ2-3; no firm D call. Trimming stripped 6 bases from V and 0 bases from J, with 4 bases between. The CDR3 is 12 residues long. CDR3 in DNA: TGTGCCAGCAGCTATAGCACAGATACGCAGTATTTT. Translation: CASSYSTDTQYF.

This clonotype was seen a handful of times. V is TRBV12-3 or TRBV12-4 and J is TRBJ1-2, with D possibly matching TRBD1 (6 bases). V was trimmed by 7 bases and J by 10 bases, leaving 25 bases between them. This CDR3 spans 15 amino acids. CDR3 DNA sequence: TGTGCCAGCACCTTCAACGCACCGCAGGGGATCGACTACACCTTC. It encodes CASTFNAPQGIDYTF.

This clonotype came up many times. The chain uses TRBV18 and TRBJ2-7; D is ambiguous. CDR1 KGHSH and CDR2 LQKENI come from the germline V gene. This CDR3 spans 13 amino acids. The V end lost 0 bases, the J end lost 3 bases, and 6 bases lay between the germline ends. The CDR3 region has the DNA TGTGCCAGCTCACCACCGAACAGCTACGAGCAGTACGTC. Translation: CASSPPNSYEQYV.

The chain recombines TRBV29-1 with TRBJ1-1, with a tentative D call TRBD1 (5 bases). This CDR3 spans 12 amino acids. Trimming shortened V by 4 bases and J by 5 bases, and 11 bases separated the two germline ends. Germline values: CDR1 SQVTM, CDR2 ANQGSEA. The CDR3 sequence is CSVGDEGTEAFF. CDR3 bases: TGCAGCGTTGGGGACGAGGGGACTGAAGCTTTCTTT.

This clonotype has a handful of counts. V is TRBV29-1 and J is TRBJ2-3, with 11 bases fitting TRBD2. CDR3 length: 17 amino acids. V gave up 4 bases and J gave up 0 bases; unmatched junction bases: 9. CDR1 and CDR2 from the germline V gene are SQVTM and ANQGSEA. The CDR3 loop reads CSVVIAGGRFSTDTQYF. The CDR3 DNA reads as TGCAGCGTTGTAATAGCGGGAGGGCGGTTTAGCACAGATACGCAGTATTTT.